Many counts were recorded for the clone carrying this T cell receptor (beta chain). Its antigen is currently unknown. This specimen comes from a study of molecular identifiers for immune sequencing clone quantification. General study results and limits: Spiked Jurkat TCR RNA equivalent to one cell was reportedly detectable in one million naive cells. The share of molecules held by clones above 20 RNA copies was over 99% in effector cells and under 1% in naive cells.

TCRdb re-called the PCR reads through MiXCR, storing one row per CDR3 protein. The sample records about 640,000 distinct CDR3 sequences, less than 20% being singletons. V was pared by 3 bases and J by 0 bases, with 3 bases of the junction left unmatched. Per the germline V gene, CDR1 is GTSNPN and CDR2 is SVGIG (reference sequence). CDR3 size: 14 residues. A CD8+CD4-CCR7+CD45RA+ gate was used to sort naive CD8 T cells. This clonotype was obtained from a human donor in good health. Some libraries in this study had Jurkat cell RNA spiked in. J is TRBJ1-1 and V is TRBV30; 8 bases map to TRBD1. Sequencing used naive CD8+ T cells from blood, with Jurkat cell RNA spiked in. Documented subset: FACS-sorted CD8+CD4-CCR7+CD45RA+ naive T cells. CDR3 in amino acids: CAWRDRVLNTEAFF. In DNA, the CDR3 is TGTGCCTGGAGGGACAGGGTTCTGAACACTGAAGCTTTCTTT.